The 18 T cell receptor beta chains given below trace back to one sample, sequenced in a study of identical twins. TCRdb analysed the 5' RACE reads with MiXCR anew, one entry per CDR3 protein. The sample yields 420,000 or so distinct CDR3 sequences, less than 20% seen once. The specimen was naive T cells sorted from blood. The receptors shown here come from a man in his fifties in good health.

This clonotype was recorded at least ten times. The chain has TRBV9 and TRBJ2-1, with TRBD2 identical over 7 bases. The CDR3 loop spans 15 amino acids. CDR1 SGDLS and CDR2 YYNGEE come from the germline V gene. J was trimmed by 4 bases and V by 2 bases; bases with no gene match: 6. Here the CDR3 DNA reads TGTGCCAGCAGCGTTGGGGCTAGCGGTTACAATGAGCAGTTCTTC. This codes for CASSVGASGYNEQFF.

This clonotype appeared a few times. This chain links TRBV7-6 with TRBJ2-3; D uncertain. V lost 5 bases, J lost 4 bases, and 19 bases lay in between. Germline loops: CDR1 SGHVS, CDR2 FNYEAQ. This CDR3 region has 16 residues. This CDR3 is CASSPRPGWGPDTQYF. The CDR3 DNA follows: TGTGCCAGCAGCCCCCGACCAGGCTGGGGTCCAGATACGCAGTATTTT.

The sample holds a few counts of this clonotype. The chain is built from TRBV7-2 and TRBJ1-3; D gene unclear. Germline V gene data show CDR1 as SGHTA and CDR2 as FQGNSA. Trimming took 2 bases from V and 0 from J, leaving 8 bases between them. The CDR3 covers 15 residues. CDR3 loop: CASSLSRYSGNTIYF. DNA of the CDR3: TGTGCCAGCAGCTTATCACGATACTCTGGAAACACCATATATTTT.

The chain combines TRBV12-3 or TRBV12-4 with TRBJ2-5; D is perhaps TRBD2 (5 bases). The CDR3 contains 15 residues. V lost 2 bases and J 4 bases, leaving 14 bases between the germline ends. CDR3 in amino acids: CASSLRVANGETQYF. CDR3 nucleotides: TGTGCCAGCAGTTTAAGGGTAGCGAATGGAGAGACCCAGTACTTC.

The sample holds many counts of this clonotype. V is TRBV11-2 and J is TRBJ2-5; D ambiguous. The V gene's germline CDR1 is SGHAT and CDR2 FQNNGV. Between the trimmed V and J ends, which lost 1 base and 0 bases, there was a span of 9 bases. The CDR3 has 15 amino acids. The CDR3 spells CASSLVRADQETQYF. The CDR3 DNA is TGTGCCAGCAGCTTAGTTAGGGCAGACCAAGAGACCCAGTACTTC.

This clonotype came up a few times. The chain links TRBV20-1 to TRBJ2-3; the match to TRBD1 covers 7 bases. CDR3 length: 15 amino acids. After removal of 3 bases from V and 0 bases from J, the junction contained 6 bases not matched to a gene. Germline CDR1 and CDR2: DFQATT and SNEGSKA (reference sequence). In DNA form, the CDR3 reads TGCAGTGCTAGCACCTACAGGGGAAGCACAGATACGCAGTATTTT. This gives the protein CSASTYRGSTDTQYF.

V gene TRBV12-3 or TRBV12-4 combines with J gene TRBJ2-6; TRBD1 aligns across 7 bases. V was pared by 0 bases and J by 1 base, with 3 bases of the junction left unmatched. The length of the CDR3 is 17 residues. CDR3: CASSLAETGSGANVLTF. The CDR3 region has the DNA TGTGCCAGCAGTTTAGCCGAGACAGGGTCTGGGGCCAACGTCCTGACTTTC.

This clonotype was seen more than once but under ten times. In DNA, the CDR3 is TGTGCCAGCAGCTTAGGACAGCTCTCCTATGGCTACACCTTC. This gives the protein CASSLGQLSYGYTF. J is TRBJ1-2 and V is TRBV5-6; D is possibly TRBD1 (6 bases). V was cut by 2 bases and J by 4 bases, with 12 bases left in between. This CDR3 spans 14 amino acids. Germline loops: CDR1 SGHDT, CDR2 YYEEEE.

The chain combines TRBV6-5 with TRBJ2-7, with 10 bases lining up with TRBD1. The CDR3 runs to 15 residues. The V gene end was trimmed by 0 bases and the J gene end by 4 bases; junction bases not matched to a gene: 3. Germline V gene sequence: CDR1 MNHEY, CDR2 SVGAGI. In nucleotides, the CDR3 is TGTGCCAGCAGTTACTCCGGGACAGGGGTTTACGAGCAGTACTTC. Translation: CASSYSGTGVYEQYF.

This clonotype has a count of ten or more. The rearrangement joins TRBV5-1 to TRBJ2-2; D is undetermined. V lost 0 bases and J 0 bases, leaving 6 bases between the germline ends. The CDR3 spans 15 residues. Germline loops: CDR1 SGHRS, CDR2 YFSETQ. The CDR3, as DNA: TGCGCCAGCAGCTTGGACACGACGAACACCGGGGAGCTGTTTTTT. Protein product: CASSLDTTNTGELFF.

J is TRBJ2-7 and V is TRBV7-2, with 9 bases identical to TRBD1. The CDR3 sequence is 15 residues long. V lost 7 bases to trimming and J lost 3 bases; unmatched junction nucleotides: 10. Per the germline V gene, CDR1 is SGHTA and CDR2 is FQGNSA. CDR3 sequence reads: CASTLPGQGNYEQYF. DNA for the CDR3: TGTGCCAGCACTCTACCGGGACAGGGTAACTACGAGCAGTACTTC.

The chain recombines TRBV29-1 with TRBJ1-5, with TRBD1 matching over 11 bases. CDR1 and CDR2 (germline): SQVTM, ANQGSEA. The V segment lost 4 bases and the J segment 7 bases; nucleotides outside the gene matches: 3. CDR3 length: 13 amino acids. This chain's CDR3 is CSVGGDRGQPQHF. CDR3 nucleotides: TGCAGCGTTGGTGGGGACAGGGGGCAGCCCCAGCATTTT. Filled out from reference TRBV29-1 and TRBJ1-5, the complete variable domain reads SAVISQKPSRDICQRGTSLTIQCQVDSQVTMMFWYRQQPGQSLTLIATANQGSEATYESGFVIDKFPISRPNLTFSTLTVSNMSPEDSSIYLCSVGGDRGQPQHFGDGTRLSIL.

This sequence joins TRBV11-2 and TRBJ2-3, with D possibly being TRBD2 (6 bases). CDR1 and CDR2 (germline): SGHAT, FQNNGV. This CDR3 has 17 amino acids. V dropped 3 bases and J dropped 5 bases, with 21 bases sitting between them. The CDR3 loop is CASSFPITGTPQDTQYF. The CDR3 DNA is TGTGCCAGCAGCTTCCCGATAACCGGGACTCCCCAAGATACGCAGTATTTT.

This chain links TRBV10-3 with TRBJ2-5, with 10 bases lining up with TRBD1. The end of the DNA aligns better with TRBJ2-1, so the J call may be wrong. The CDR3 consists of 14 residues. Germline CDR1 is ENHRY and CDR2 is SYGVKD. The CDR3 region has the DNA TGTGCCATCACCGAGACAGGGGGCGGTGAGACCCAGTTCTTC. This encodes CAITETGGGETQFF.

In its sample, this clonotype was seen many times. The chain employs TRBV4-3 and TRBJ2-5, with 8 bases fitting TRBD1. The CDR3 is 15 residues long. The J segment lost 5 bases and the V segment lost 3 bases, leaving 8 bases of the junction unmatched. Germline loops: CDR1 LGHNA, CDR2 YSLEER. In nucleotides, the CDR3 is TGCGCCAGCAGCCACGGGACAGGTTACGGGGAGACCCAGTACTTC. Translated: CASSHGTGYGETQYF.

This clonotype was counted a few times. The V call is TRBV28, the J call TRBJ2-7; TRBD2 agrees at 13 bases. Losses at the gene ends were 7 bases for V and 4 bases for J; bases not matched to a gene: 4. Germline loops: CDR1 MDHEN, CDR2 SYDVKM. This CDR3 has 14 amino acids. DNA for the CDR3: TGTGCCAGCACCAGGACTAGCGGGAGATACGAGCAGTACTTC. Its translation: CASTRTSGRYEQYF.

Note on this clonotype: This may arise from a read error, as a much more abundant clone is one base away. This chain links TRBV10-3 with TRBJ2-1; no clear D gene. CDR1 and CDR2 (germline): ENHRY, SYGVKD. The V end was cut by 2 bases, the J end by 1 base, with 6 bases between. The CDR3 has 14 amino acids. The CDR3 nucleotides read TGTGCCATCAGTGAGAGGAAGTCCTACAATGAGCAGTTCTTC. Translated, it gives CAISERKSYNEQFF.

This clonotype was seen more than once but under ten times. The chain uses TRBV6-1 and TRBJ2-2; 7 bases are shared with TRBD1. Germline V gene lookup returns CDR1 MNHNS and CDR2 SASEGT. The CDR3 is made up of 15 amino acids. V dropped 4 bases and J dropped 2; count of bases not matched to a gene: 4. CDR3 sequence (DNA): TGTGCCAGCAGTGTGCGACAGGGTAACACCGGGGAGCTGTTTTTT. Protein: CASSVRQGNTGELFF.